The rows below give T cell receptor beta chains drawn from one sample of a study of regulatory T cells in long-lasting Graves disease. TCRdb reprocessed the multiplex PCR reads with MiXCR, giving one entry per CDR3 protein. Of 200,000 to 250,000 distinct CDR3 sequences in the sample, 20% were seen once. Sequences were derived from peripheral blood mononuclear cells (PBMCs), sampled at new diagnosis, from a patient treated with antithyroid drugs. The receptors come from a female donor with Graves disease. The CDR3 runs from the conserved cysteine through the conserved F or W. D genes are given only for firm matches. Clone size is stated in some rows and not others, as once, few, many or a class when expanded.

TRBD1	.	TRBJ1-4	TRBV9	TGTGCCAGAAGCCTCAGGACAGGGACTAATGAAAAACTGTTTTTT	CARSLRTGTNEKLFF
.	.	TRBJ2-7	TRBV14	TGTGCCAGCAGCCAAGTCCCAGCGATATACTCCTACGAGCAGTACTTC	CASSQVPAIYSYEQYF
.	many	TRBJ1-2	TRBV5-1	TGCGCCAGCACCGAGGGGAACTATGGCTACACCTTC	CASTEGNYGYTF
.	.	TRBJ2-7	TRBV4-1	TGCGCCAGCAGCCAAGTGTCAGGGGGGACCTACGAGCAGTACTTC	CASSQVSGGTYEQYF
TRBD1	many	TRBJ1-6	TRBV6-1	TGTGCCAGCAGTGAAGATGGGGCAGGGGGATGGTCACCCCTCCACTTT	CASSEDGAGGWSPLHF
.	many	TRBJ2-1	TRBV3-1	TGTGCCAGCAGCCAAGGTTTCCCGGGGTTCAATGAGCAGTTCTTC	CASSQGFPGFNEQFF
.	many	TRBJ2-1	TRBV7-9	TGTGCCAGCAGCTTCACTACCTCCTACAATGAGCAGTTCTTC	CASSFTTSYNEQFF
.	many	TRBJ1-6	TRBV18	TGTGCCAGCTCCCCGTGGACAGTTAATTCACCCCTCCACTTT	CASSPWTVNSPLHF
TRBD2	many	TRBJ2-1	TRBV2	TGTGCCAGCAGTATAGCGGGCACCACCTACAATGAGCAGTTCTTC	CASSIAGTTYNEQFF
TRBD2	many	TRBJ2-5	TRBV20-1	TGCAGTGGGGTGCTAGCGGGACGGGGAGAGACCCAGTACTTC	CSGVLAGRGETQYF
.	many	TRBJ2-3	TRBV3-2	TGTGCCAGCAGCCCGACAGGGTACACAGATACGCAGTATTTT	CASSPTGYTDTQYF
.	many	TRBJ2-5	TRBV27	TGTGCCAGCAGTTTGTATAGGGCTAGCCGGGAGACCCAGTACTTC	CASSLYRASRETQYF
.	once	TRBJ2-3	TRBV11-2	TGTGCCAGCAGCTTATTGGAGGGGTTCGCAGATACGCAGTATTTT	CASSLLEGFADTQYF
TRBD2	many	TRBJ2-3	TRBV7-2	TGTGCCAGCAGCTTAATTAGCGGGAGCAGCACAGATACGCAGTATTTT	CASSLISGSSTDTQYF
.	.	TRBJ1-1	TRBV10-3	TGTGCCATCAGTGAGCTGGGGGAAACTGAAGCTTTCTTT	CAISELGETEAFF
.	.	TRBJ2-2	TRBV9	TGTGCCAGCAGCCGCTTTTGGGGGGAGACCTCCCCCGGGGAGCTGTTTTTT	CASSRFWGETSPGELFF
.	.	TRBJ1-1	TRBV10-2	TGCGCCAGCAGTATGACCCCTAGGCACACTGAAGCTTTCTTT	CASSMTPRHTEAFF
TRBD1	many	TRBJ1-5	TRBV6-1	TGTGCCAGCAGCTCTACCAGGGGGAATCAGCCCCAGCATTTT	CASSSTRGNQPQHF
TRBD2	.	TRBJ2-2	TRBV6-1	TGTGCCACCACCGGGCGGGGGTCCCCCGGGGAGCTGTTTTTT	CATTGRGSPGELFF
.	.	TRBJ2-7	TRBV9	TGTGCCAGCAGCCCAAACTACTACGAGCAGTACTTC	CASSPNYYEQYF
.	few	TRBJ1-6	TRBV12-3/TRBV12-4	TGTGCCAGCCGCGGAGGAGATTCACCCCTCCACTTT	CASRGGDSPLHF
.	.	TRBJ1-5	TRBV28	TGTGCCAGCAGTTTCTTAAGGAGAGGGGGTAGCAATCAGCCCCAGCATTTT	CASSFLRRGGSNQPQHF
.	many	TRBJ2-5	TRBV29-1	TGCAGCGTTGTCCAGCCAGTGGAGACCCAGTACTTC	CSVVQPVETQYF
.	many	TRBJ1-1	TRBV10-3	TGTGCCATCAAGGAGGAAATGAACACTGAAGCTTTCTTT	CAIKEEMNTEAFF
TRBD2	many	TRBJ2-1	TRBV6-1	TGTGCCAGCCGACTAGCGGGAACGCGATACGAGCAGTTCTTC	CASRLAGTRYEQFF